This TCR beta chain was sequenced for a study of early T cells in non-severe SARS-CoV-2 infection. Study-level background: Bulk RNA from unsorted whole blood was sequenced; chains were unpaired.

This clonotype was observed at least ten times. Its antigen is as yet unknown. Attachment of unique molecular identifiers was made to individual cDNA molecules. TCRdb re-analysed the 5' RACE reads in MiXCR, keeping a single row per CDR3 protein. The data hold some 29,000 distinct CDR3 sequences, with around 5% observed a single time. Germline CDR1 is SGHNT and CDR2 is YENEEA. V was pared by 0 bases and J by 7 bases, with 5 bases of the junction left unmatched. The CDR3 is made up of 15 amino acids. Overall study findings and caveats: The VDJdb matching leaned toward anti-spike CD8 responses and overlooked private and CD4 specificities.

Sequencing was performed on whole blood. The sequence came from an adult who was a healthcare worker with PCR-confirmed SARS-CoV-2 infection or an uninfected control (not recorded which). This sequence joins TRBV11-3 and TRBJ2-1, with 8 bases aligning to TRBD2. DNA for the CDR3: TGTGCCAGCAGCTTAGAAAGCGGGAGTTGGAATGAGCAGTTCTTC. Translated, it gives CASSLESGSWNEQFF. Using reference TRBV11-3 and TRBJ2-1 for the parts outside the CDR3, the full variable domain is EAGVVQSPRYKIIEKKQPVAFWCNPISGHNTLYWYLQNLGQGPELLIRYENEEAVDDSQLPKDRFSAERLKGVDSTLKIQPAELGDSAVYLCASSLESGSWNEQFFGPGTRLTVL.